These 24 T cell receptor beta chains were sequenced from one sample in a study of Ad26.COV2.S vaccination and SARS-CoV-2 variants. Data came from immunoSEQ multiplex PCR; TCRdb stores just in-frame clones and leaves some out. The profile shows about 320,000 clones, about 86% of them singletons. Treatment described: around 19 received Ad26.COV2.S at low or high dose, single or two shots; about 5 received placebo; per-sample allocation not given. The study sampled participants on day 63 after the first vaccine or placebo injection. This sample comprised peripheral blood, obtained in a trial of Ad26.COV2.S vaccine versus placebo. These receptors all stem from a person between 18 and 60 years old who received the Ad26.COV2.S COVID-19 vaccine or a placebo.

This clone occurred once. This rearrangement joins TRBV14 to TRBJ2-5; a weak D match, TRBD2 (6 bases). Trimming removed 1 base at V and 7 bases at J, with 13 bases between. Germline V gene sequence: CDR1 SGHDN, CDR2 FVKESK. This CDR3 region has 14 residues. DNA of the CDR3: TGTGCCAGCAGCCAAGGCCAATGGAGGGGGACCCAGTACTTC. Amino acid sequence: CASSQGQWRGTQYF. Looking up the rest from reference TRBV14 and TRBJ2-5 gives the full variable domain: EAGVTQFPSHSVIEKGQTVTLRCDPISGHDNLYWYRRVMGKEIKFLLHFVKESKQDESGMPNNRFLAERTGGTYSTLKVQPAELEDSGVYFCASSQGQWRGTQYFGPGTRLLVL.

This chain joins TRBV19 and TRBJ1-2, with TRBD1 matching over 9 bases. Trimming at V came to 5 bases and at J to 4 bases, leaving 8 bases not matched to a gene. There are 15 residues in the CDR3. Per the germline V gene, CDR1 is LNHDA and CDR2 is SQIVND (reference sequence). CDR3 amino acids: CASSPGQGKVYGYTF. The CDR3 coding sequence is TGTGCCAGTAGTCCCGGACAGGGGAAAGTCTATGGCTACACCTTC. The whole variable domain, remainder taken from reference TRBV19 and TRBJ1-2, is DGGITQSPKYLFRKEGQNVTLSCEQNLNHDAMYWYRQDPGQGLRLIYYSQIVNDFQKGDIAEGYSVSREKKESFPLTVTSAQKNPTAFYLCASSPGQGKVYGYTFGSGTRLTVV.

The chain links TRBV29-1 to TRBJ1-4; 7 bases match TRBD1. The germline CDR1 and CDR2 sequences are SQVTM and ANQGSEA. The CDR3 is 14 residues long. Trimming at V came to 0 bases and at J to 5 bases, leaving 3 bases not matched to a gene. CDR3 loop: CSVEDGDSNEKLFF. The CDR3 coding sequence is TGCAGCGTTGAAGATGGGGACAGCAATGAAAAACTGTTTTTT. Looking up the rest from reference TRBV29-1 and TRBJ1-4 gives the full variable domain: SAVISQKPSRDICQRGTSLTIQCQVDSQVTMMFWYRQQPGQSLTLIATANQGSEATYESGFVIDKFPISRPNLTFSTLTVSNMSPEDSSIYLCSVEDGDSNEKLFFGSGTQLSVL.

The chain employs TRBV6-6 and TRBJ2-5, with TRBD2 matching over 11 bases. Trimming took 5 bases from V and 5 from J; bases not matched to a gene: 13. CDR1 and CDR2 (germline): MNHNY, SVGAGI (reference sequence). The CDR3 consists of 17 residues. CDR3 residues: CASSHNPPSGGRETQYF. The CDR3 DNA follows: TGTGCCAGCAGTCACAACCCCCCTAGCGGGGGGAGGGAGACCCAGTACTTC.

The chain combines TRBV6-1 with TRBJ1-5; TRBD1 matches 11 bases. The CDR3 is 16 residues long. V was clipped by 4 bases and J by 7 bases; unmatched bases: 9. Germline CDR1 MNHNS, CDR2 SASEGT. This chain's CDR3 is CASSARTGGTPQPQHF. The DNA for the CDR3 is TGTGCCAGCAGTGCCCGGACAGGGGGCACCCCCCAGCCCCAGCATTTT.

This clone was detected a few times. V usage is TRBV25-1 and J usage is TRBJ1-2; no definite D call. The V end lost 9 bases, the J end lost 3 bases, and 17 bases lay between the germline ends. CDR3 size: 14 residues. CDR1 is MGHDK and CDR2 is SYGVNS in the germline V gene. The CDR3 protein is CASLKAGSDYGYTF. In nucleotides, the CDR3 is TGTGCCAGTCTTAAGGCAGGATCAGACTATGGCTACACCTTC.

CDR3 loop: CASSWRGEQYF. In DNA, the CDR3 is TGTGCCAGCAGCTGGAGAGGGGAGCAGTACTTC. The genes are TRBV5-8 and TRBJ2-7, with TRBD2 as a possible D gene (5 bases). Germline V gene data show CDR1 as SGHTS and CDR2 as YDEGEE. V lost 3 bases to trimming and J lost 7 bases, with 8 bases between them. The CDR3 runs to 11 residues.

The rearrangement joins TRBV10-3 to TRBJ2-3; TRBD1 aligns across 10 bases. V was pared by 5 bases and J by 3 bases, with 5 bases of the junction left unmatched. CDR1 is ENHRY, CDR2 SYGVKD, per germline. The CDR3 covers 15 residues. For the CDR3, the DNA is TGTGCCATCAGTCTTGTGGGACAGGGGACAGATACGCAGTATTTT. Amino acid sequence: CAISLVGQGTDTQYF.

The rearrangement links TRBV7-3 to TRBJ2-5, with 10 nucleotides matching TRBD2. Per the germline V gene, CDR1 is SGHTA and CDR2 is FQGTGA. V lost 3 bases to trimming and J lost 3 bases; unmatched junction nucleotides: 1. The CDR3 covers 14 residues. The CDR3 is CASSLLAGEETQYF. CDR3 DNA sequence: TGTGCCAGCAGCTTGCTAGCGGGGGAAGAGACCCAGTACTTC.

The CDR3 here is CASSLSMTSGVPHPETQYF. CDR3 nucleotide sequence: TGCGCCAGCAGCCTATCGATGACTAGCGGGGTACCTCATCCAGAGACCCAGTACTTC. The chain couples TRBV4-1 to TRBJ2-5; the match to TRBD2 covers 11 bases. CDR1 is MGHRA, CDR2 YSYEKL, per germline. The V gene end was trimmed by 4 bases and the J gene end by 4 bases; junction bases not matched to a gene: 17. The CDR3 sequence is 19 residues long.

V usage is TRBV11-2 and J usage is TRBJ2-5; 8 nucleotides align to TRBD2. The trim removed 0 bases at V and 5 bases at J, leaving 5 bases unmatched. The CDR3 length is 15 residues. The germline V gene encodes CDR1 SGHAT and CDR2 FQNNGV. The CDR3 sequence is CASSLDGSGGETQYF. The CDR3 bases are TGTGCCAGCAGCTTAGATGGGTCGGGGGGGGAGACCCAGTACTTC.

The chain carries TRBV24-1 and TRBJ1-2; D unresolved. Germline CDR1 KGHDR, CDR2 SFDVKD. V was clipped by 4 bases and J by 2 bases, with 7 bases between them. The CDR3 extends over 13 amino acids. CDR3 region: CATSEGRNYGYTF. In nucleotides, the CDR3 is TGTGCCACCAGTGAAGGACGGAACTATGGCTACACCTTC.

The DNA for the CDR3 is TGTGCCAGCAGCCACGGGACAGCTCTCTCACCCCTCCACTTT. It specifies CASSHGTALSPLHF. The rearrangement links TRBV3-1 (or the pseudogene TRBV3-2) to TRBJ1-6; 7 nucleotides agree with TRBD1. There are 14 residues in the CDR3. Germline CDR1 LGHDT, CDR2 YNNKEL (reference sequence). The V segment lost 3 bases and the J segment 10 bases; nucleotides outside the gene matches: 6.

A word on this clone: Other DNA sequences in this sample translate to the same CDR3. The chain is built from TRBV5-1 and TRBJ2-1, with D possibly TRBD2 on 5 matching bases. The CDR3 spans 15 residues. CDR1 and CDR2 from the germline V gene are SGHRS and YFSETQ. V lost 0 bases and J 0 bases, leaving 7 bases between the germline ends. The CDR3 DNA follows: TGCGCCAGCAGCTTGGCGGGGTCCTCCTACAATGAGCAGTTCTTC. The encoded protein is CASSLAGSSYNEQFF.

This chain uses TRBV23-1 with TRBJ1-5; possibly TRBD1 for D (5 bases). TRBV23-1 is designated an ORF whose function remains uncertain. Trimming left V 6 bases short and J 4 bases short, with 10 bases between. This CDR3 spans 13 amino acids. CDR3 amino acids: CASRNRQNQPQHF. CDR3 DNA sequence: TGCGCCAGCAGGAATAGACAGAATCAGCCCCAGCATTTT.

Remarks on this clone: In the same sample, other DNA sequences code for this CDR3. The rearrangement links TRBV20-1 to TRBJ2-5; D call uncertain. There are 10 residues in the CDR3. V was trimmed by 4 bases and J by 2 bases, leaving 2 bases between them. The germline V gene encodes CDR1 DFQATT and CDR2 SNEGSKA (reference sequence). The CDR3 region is CSATQETQYF. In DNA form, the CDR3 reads TGCAGTGCTACGCAAGAGACCCAGTACTTC.

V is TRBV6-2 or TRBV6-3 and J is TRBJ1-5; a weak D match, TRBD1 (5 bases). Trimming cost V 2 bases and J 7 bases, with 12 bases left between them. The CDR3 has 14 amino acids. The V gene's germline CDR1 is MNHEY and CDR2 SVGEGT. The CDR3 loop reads CASSYNQGGQPQHF. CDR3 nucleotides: TGTGCCAGCAGTTACAATCAGGGTGGACAGCCCCAGCATTTT.

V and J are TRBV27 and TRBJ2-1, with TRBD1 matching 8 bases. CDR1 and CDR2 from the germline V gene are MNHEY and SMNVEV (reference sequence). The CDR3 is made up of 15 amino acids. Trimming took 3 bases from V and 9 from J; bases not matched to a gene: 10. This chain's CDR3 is CASSFGQGGVGEQFF. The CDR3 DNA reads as TGTGCCAGCAGTTTTGGACAGGGAGGTGTGGGTGAGCAGTTCTTC.

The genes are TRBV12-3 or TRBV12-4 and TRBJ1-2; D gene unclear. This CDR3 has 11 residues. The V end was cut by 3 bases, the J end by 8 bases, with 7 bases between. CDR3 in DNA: TGTGCCAGCAGTTTTCACACCGGCTACACCTTC. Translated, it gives CASSFHTGYTF.

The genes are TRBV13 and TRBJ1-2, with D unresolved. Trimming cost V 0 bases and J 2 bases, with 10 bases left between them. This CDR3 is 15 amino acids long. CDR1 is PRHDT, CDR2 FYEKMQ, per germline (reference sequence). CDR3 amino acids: CASSLGRAANYGYTF. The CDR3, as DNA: TGTGCCAGCAGCTTAGGCCGGGCAGCCAACTATGGCTACACCTTC.

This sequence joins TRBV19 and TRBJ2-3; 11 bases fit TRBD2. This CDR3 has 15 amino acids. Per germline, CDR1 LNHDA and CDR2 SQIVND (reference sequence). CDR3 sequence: CATTSGGGRTDTQYF. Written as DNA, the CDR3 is TGTGCTACTACTAGCGGGGGTGGGAGGACAGATACGCAGTATTTT. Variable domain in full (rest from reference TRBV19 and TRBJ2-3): DGGITQSPKYLFRKEGQNVTLSCEQNLNHDAMYWYRQDPGQGLRLIYYSQIVNDFQKGDIAEGYSVSREKKESFPLTVTSAQKNPTAFYLCATTSGGGRTDTQYFGPGTRLTVL.

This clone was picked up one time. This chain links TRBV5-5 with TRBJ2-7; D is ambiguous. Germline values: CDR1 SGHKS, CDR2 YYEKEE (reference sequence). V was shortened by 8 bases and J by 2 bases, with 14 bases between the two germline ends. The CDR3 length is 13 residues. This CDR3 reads CASTSPVTYEQYF. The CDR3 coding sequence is TGTGCCAGTACCTCACCGGTCACCTACGAGCAGTACTTC.

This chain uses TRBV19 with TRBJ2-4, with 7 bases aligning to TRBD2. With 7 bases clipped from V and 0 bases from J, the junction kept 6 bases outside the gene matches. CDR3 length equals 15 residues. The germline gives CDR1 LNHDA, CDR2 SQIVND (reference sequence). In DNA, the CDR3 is TGTGCCAGTATGGGAGGGGACCTAGCCAAAAACATTCAGTACTTC. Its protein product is CASMGGDLAKNIQYF. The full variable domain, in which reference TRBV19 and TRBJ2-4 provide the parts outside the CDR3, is DGGITQSPKYLFRKEGQNVTLSCEQNLNHDAMYWYRQDPGQGLRLIYYSQIVNDFQKGDIAEGYSVSREKKESFPLTVTSAQKNPTAFYLCASMGGDLAKNIQYFGAGTRLSVL.

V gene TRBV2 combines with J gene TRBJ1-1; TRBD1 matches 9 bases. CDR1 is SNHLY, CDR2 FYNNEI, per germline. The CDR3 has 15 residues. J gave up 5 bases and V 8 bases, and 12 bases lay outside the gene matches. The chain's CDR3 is CASRDRANKGTEAFF. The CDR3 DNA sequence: TGTGCCAGCCGGGACAGGGCGAATAAGGGGACTGAAGCTTTCTTT.